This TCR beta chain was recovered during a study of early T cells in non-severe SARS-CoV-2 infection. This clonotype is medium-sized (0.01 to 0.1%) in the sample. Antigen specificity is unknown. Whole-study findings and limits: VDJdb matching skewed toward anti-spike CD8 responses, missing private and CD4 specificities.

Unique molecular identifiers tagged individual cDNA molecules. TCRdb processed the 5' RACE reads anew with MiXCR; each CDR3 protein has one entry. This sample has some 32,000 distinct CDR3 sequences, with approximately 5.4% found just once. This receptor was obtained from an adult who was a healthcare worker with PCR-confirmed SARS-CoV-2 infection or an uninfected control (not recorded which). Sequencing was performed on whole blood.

CDR3 region: CASSGWTSSYEQFF. DNA of the CDR3: TGTGCCAGCAGTGGATGGACTAGCAGCTATGAGCAGTTCTTC. The chain carries TRBV28 and TRBJ2-1; TRBD2 aligns across 8 bases. The CDR3 has 14 amino acids. V shed 5 bases, J shed 8 bases, and the junction held 8 bases outside the gene matches. From germline, CDR1 is MDHEN and CDR2 SYDVKM. Using reference TRBV28 and TRBJ2-1 for the parts outside the CDR3, the full variable domain is DVKVTQSSRYLVKRTGEKVFLECVQDMDHENMFWYRQDPGLGLRLIYFSYDVKMKEKGDIPEGYSVSREKKERFSLILESASTNQTSMYLCASSGWTSSYEQFFGPGTRLTVL.